This T cell receptor beta chain stems from a study of blood T cell repertoires in COVID-19. Study overall: The United States, Italy and Spain supplied acute and convalescent COVID-19 samples.

Participants were placed into cohorts based on the clinical history they reported. The germline V gene has CDR1 MNHNY and CDR2 SVGAGI (reference sequence). V lost 6 bases, J lost 3 bases, and 3 bases stayed unmatched. This CDR3 is 13 amino acids long. The method was immunoSEQ multiplex PCR; TCRdb's version includes in-frame clones alone and lacks a portion of them. This sample has about 250,000 clones, with 80% to 90% found just once. V is TRBV6-6 and J is TRBJ2-3; 7 bases fit TRBD2. The clonotype originates from a woman in her 30s who had recovered from COVID-19. The sample taken for sequencing was PBMCs or T cells enriched from blood (not recorded which). This chain's CDR3 is CASRRLATDTQYF. In nucleotides, the CDR3 is TGTGCCAGCAGGCGACTAGCAACAGATACGCAGTATTTT.